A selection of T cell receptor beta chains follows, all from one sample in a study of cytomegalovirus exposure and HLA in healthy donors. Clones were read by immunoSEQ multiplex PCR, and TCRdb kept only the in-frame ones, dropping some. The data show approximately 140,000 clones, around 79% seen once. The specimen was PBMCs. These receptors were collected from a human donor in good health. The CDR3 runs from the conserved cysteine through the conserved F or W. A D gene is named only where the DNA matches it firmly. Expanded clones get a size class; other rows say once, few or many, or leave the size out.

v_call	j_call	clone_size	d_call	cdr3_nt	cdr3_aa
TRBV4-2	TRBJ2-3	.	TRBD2	TGTGCCAGCAGCCAGACTAGCGGGAGAGCAGGAGATACGCAGTATTTT	CASSQTSGRAGDTQYF
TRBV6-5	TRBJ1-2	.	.	TGTGCCAGCACTCCGGCGGGGTTTTCCTATGGCTACACCTTC	CASTPAGFSYGYTF
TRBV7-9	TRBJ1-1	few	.	TGTGCCAGCAGCGACCGTGGCGGTTACACTGAAGCTTTCTTT	CASSDRGGYTEAFF
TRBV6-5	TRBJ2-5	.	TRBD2	TGTGCCAGCAGTGAGAGCGGGAGGGAGTACTTC	CASSESGREYF
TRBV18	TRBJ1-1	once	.	TGTGCCAGCTCACCTAATACAGGGAACACTGAAGCTTTCTTT	CASSPNTGNTEAFF
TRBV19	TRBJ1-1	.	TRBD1	TGTGCCAGTAGCCTGGACAGGGTTACTGAAGCTTTCTTT	CASSLDRVTEAFF
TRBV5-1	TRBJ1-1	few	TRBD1	TGCGCCAGCAGCTTTTACCAGGGGGGAGAAGCTTTCTTT	CASSFYQGGEAFF
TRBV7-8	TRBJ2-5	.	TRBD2	TGTGCCAGCAGCTTGGTTAGCGGGGAGGAGACCCAGTACTTC	CASSLVSGEETQYF
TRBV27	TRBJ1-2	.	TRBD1	TGTGCCAGCAACCAATTCCCGGGACAGGGGGACGGCTACACCTTC	CASNQFPGQGDGYTF
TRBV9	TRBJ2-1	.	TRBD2	TGTGCCAGCAGCTCTGGGACTAGCGGGACCAATGAGCAGTTCTTC	CASSSGTSGTNEQFF
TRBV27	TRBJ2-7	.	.	TGTGCCAGCAGTTCGGGGAGCTCCTACGAGCAGTACTTC	CASSSGSSYEQYF
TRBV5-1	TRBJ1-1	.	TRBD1	TGCGCCGCACACCGGGACAGACATCTTTTGAACACTGAAGCTTTCTTT	CAAHRDRHLLNTEAFF
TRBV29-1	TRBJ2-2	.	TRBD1	TGCAGCGTTCTACAGGGGTCCGGGGAGCTGTTTTTT	CSVLQGSGELFF
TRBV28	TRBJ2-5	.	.	TGTGCCAGCAGTTTCTCGGTCTCCCAAGAGACCCAGTACTTC	CASSFSVSQETQYF
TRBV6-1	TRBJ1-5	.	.	TGTGCCAGCAGTGAAGCGCAGGGTCAGCCCCAGCATTTT	CASSEAQGQPQHF
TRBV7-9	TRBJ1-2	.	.	TGTGCCAGCAGCTTGGAGTTCTCCTATGGCTACACCTTC	CASSLEFSYGYTF
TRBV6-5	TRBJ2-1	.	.	TGTGCCAGCAGTTACGGGATAGGGGCCGACAATGAGCAGTTCTTC	CASSYGIGADNEQFF
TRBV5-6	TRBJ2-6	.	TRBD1	TGTGCCAGCAGAACATTCGGGACAGCGCCTCTAACCAACGTCCTGACTTTC	CASRTFGTAPLTNVLTF
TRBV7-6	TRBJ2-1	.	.	TGTGCCAGCAGCTTAGCGCTGGCTGGTAATGAGCAGTTCTTC	CASSLALAGNEQFF
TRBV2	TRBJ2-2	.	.	TGTGCCAGCAGGGGACACTCGGGGGGCACCGGGGAGCTGTTTTTT	CASRGHSGGTGELFF
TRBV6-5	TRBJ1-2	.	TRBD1	TGTGCCAGCAGTCCCCGGGACAGGTCGGGCTACACCTTC	CASSPRDRSGYTF
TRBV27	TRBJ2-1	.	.	TGTGCCAGCAGTTCGGGGGACAATGAGCAGTTCTTC	CASSSGDNEQFF
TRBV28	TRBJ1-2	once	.	TGTGCCAGCAGTCCCTATCTGAAGGCTGAGGATGGCTACACCTTC	CASSPYLKAEDGYTF
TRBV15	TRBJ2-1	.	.	TGTGCCACCAGCAGAGGGCTAGCGACGAGCTCCTACAATGAGCAGTTCTTC	CATSRGLATSSYNEQFF
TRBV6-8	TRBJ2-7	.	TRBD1	TGTGCCAGCGGAGACAGGGAAGCCTACGAGCAGTACTTC	CASGDREAYEQYF
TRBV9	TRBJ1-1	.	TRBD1	TGTGCCAGCAGCAGATCTTCAGGACAGGGATGGGGGATGAACACTGAAGCTTTCTTT	CASSRSSGQGWGMNTEAFF
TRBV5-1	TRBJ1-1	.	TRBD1	TGCGCCAGCAGCTTGAACCAGGACAGGGGGCGAGAGGCTTTCTTT	CASSLNQDRGREAFF
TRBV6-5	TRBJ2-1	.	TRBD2	TGTGCCAGCAGTTACGAAGCGGGGGGGCTTAATGAGCAGTTCTTC	CASSYEAGGLNEQFF
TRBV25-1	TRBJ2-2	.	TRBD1	TGTGCCAGCAGTGAATGGGGACAGGGTCGCACCGGGGAGCTGTTTTTT	CASSEWGQGRTGELFF
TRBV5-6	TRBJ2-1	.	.	TGTGCCAGCAGCTTGAATGTCGGCAATGAGCAGTTCTTC	CASSLNVGNEQFF
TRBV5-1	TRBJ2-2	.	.	TGCGCCAGCAGCCTAATTCCGGGACTCCCGGCCGGGGAGCTGTTTTTT	CASSLIPGLPAGELFF
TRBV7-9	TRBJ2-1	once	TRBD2	TGTGCCAGCAGCTCCACTAGCGGGAGTCACAATGAGCAGTTCTTC	CASSSTSGSHNEQFF
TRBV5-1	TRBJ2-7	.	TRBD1	TGCGCCAGCAGCGGACAGGGTGGGATCTACGAGCAGTACTTC	CASSGQGGIYEQYF
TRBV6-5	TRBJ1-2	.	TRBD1	TGTGCCAGCAGTTACTCGGGGGACAGGGATCCCTATGGCTACCCCTTC	CASSYSGDRDPYGYPF
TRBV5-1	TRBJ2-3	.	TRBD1	TGCGCCACAGGGACAGGGATCAGCACAGATACGCAGTATTTT	CATGTGISTDTQYF
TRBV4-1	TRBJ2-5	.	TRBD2	TGCGCCAGCAGTCTTAGCGGGGGGGCTTCTGAGACCCAGTACTTC	CASSLSGGASETQYF
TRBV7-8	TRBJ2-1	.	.	TGTGCTACGCAGCGGACCAACAATGAGCAGTTCTTC	CATQRTNNEQFF
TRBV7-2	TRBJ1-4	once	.	TGTGCCAGCAGCTTAGGACCCCGTGGAGCAACTAATGAAAAACTGTTTTTT	CASSLGPRGATNEKLFF
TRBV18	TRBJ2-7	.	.	TGTGCCAGCTCACCAAGCCGTTGGGAGCAGTACTTC	CASSPSRWEQYF
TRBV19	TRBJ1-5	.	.	TGTGCCAGTAGTATAGTCCGAATTTCTAATAATCAGCCCCAGCATTTT	CASSIVRISNNQPQHF
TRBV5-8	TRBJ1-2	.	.	TGTGCCAGCGGGGGGAACTATGGCTACACCTTC	CASGGNYGYTF
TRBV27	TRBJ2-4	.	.	TGTGCCAGCAGTTTATCTCAATACGGTAACGTGAAGAACATTCAGTACTTC	CASSLSQYGNVKNIQYF
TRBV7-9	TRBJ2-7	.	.	TGTGCCAGCAGCTTAGCGCCGGAGGGGAACGAGCAGTACTTC	CASSLAPEGNEQYF
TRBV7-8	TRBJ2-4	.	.	TGTGCCAGCAGCCCCGAGGTCATTCAGTACTTC	CASSPEVIQYF
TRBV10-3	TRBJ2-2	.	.	TGTGCCATCAAGGAACAGAGTGACGGGGAGCTGTTTTTT	CAIKEQSDGELFF
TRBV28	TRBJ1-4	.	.	TGTGCCAGCAGTTCACCAGGGACTAATGAAAAACTGTTTTTT	CASSSPGTNEKLFF
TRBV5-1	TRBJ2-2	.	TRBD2	TGCGCCAGCAGCTTGTCGCGCCATGAGCGGGAGGGCCTTTCCGGGGAGCTGTTTTTT	CASSLSRHEREGLSGELFF
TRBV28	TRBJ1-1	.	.	TGTGCCAGCAGTTCCCAGACAGAGAACACTGAAGCTTTCTTT	CASSSQTENTEAFF
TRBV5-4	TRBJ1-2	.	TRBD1	TGTGCCAGCAGCGAATTCCGGGACAGGGCTTTGGGGGGCTACACCTTC	CASSEFRDRALGGYTF
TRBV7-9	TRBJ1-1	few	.	TGTGCCAGCAGCTTAAGTTTTGCAGCTGAAGCTTTCTTT	CASSLSFAAEAFF
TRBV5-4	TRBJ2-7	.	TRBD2	TGTGCCAGCAGCTCGGGACTAGCGGGGTCCTACGAGCAGTACTTC	CASSSGLAGSYEQYF
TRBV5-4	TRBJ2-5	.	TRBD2	TGTGCCAGCAGCTTGGTAATAGCGGGGGGACACCAAGAGACCCAGTACTTC	CASSLVIAGGHQETQYF